These T cell receptor beta chains were read from a single sample in a study of CD8 T cells in ankylosing spondylitis. TCRdb reprocessed the 5' RACE reads via MiXCR and lists one record per CDR3 protein. Among about 90,000 distinct CDR3 sequences, about 8.3% were seen once, and the ten largest hold approximately 29%. The sequenced sample consisted of blood, either unsorted or a sorted T cell fraction (not recorded which). The receptors here all came from a male donor with ankylosing spondylitis. CDR3s include the opening cysteine and the closing phenylalanine or tryptophan. The order of the fields is V gene, clone size, J gene, D gene, CDR3 protein, CDR3 DNA. D genes are given only for firm matches. Clone size, where shown, is once, few, many, or a class for clones that have expanded.

>TRBV20-1|many|TRBJ2-1|TRBD1
CSARDLSGQGYNEQFF
TGCAGTGCTAGAGATCTTTCGGGACAGGGGTACAATGAGCAGTTCTTC
>TRBV13|many|TRBJ1-1|TRBD1
CASSLGGQGNTEAFF
TGTGCCAGCAGCTTAGGGGGACAGGGAAACACTGAAGCTTTCTTT
>TRBV19|few|TRBJ2-5|TRBD2
CASSIDLETSGQETQYF
TGTGCCAGTAGTATAGATCTGGAGACTAGCGGGCAAGAGACCCAGTACTTC
>TRBV6-1|-|TRBJ1-4|-
CASRFTNEKLFF
TGTGCCAGCAGGTTTACTAATGAAAAACTGTTTTTT
>TRBV27|many|TRBJ2-7|TRBD2
CASSTREGLYEQYF
TGTGCCAGCTCAACTAGGGAGGGACTTTACGAGCAGTACTTC
>TRBV20-1|many|TRBJ2-3|-
CSAREAGYPTDTQYF
TGCAGTGCTAGAGAGGCAGGATACCCCACAGATACGCAGTATTTT
>TRBV20-1|few|TRBJ2-2|-
CSAPRGGEPGSGELFF
TGCAGTGCTCCCAGAGGGGGGGAGCCCGGCTCCGGGGAGCTGTTTTTT
>TRBV7-9|many|TRBJ2-2|-
CASSFRVAGELFF
TGTGCCAGCAGCTTCAGGGTTGCCGGGGAGCTGTTTTTT
>TRBV7-9|-|TRBJ2-1|TRBD2
CASARRLAGEEQFF
TGTGCCAGCGCAAGGCGGCTAGCGGGAGAGGAGCAGTTCTTC
>TRBV7-9|many|TRBJ2-1|-
CASSSATGFGEQFF
TGTGCCAGCAGCTCCGCCACAGGTTTTGGTGAGCAGTTCTTC
>TRBV5-6|-|TRBJ1-5|TRBD1
CASSSGQGVYPQPQHF
TGTGCCAGCAGCAGTGGACAGGGGGTCTACCCACAGCCCCAGCATTTT
>TRBV5-4|medium-sized|TRBJ2-7|TRBD2
CASSPERELEQYF
TGTGCCAGCAGCCCGGAGCGGGAACTCGAGCAGTACTTC
>TRBV29-1|-|TRBJ2-5|-
CSFPRQGALETQYF
TGCAGCTTCCCCCGTCAGGGAGCCCTAGAGACCCAGTACTTC
>TRBV13|few|TRBJ1-2|-
CASSLEGIDGYTF
TGTGCCAGCAGCTTAGAAGGAATTGATGGCTACACCTTC
>TRBV7-2|once|TRBJ2-7|TRBD1
CASSLLTGAYYEQYF
TGTGCCAGCAGCCTTCTTACAGGGGCCTACTACGAGCAGTACTTC
>TRBV29-1|few|TRBJ2-1|TRBD2
CSVPWVTSIDYNEQFF
TGCAGCGTCCCCTGGGTGACTAGCATTGACTACAATGAGCAGTTCTTC
>TRBV7-6|-|TRBJ2-1|-
CASSPGRGASYNEQFF
TGTGCCAGCAGCCCCGGGCGGGGTGCCTCCTACAATGAGCAGTTCTTC
>TRBV27|few|TRBJ2-1|TRBD1
CASSRTGTAEGEQFF
TGTGCCAGCAGCCGAACCGGGACAGCCGAAGGAGAGCAGTTCTTC
>TRBV5-5|few|TRBJ2-7|TRBD2
CASNPAGAVGYEQYF
TGTGCCAGCAACCCAGCGGGAGCGGTCGGCTACGAGCAGTACTTC
>TRBV7-9|few|TRBJ2-1|TRBD1
CASSLVGDRDNEQFF
TGTGCCAGCAGCTTAGTTGGGGACAGAGACAATGAGCAGTTCTTC
>TRBV5-6|many|TRBJ1-1|-
CASSVGNTEAFF
TGTGCCAGCAGCGTAGGGAACACTGAAGCTTTCTTT
>TRBV7-8|-|TRBJ1-2|-
CASSEDSYGYTF
TGTGCCAGCAGCGAAGACAGCTATGGCTACACCTTC
>TRBV28|-|TRBJ1-6|TRBD1
CASSPGQGNSPLHF
TGTGCCAGCAGTCCAGGACAGGGAAATTCACCCCTCCACTTT
>TRBV27|-|TRBJ2-7|-
CASSWGERNSYEQYF
TGTGCCAGCAGTTGGGGGGAGCGTAACTCCTACGAGCAGTACTTC
>TRBV7-8|-|TRBJ1-1|-
CASSAHGTPEEAFF
TGTGCCAGCAGCGCCCATGGGACACCAGAGGAGGCTTTCTTT
>TRBV4-1|many|TRBJ2-3|-
CASSQGTDPRTDTQYF
TGCGCCAGCAGCCAAGGGACAGATCCTCGCACAGATACGCAGTATTTT
>TRBV9|few|TRBJ1-5|-
CASSVGGGGNQPQHF
TGTGCCAGCAGCGTAGGTGGAGGGGGCAATCAGCCCCAGCATTTT
>TRBV7-9|few|TRBJ2-7|TRBD2
CASVAGGTYEQYF
TGTGCCAGTGTAGCGGGAGGTACCTACGAGCAGTACTTC
>TRBV20-1|-|TRBJ2-5|-
CSARVFSGEPSVYQETQYF
TGCAGTGCTAGAGTCTTTAGCGGAGAACCCTCCGTTTACCAAGAGACCCAGTACTTC
>TRBV5-6|few|TRBJ1-5|-
CASQLHGSGPQHF
TGTGCCAGCCAGTTACACGGCTCGGGGCCCCAGCATTTT
>TRBV11-2|-|TRBJ1-3|-
CASSTEGNTIYF
TGTGCCAGCAGCACCGAGGGGAACACCATATATTTT
>TRBV12-3/TRBV12-4|-|TRBJ2-6|-
CASSRTPNVLTF
TGTGCCAGCAGCAGGACCCCCAACGTCCTGACTTTC
>TRBV7-9|many|TRBJ1-3|TRBD1
CASSSDRGGNTIYF
TGTGCCAGCAGCTCCGACAGGGGTGGAAACACCATATATTTT
>TRBV12-3/TRBV12-4|-|TRBJ1-2|TRBD1
CASSSDRGGGYTF
TGTGCCAGCAGTTCGGACAGGGGGGGAGGCTACACCTTC
>TRBV12-3/TRBV12-4|-|TRBJ2-6|-
CASRLDRSSGANVLTF
TGTGCCAGCAGGTTGGACAGATCTTCTGGGGCCAACGTCCTGACTTTC
>TRBV29-1|many|TRBJ2-2|TRBD2
CSVDRTSGSGTGELFF
TGCAGCGTTGACCGGACTAGCGGGAGTGGCACCGGGGAGCTGTTTTTT
>TRBV27|-|TRBJ2-7|TRBD1
CASKTGRGYEQYF
TGTGCCAGCAAGACAGGGAGAGGCTACGAGCAGTACTTC
>TRBV9|-|TRBJ1-6|-
CASSAPGSSYNSPLHF
TGTGCCAGCAGCGCCCCGGGGAGCTCCTATAATTCACCCCTCCACTTT
>TRBV5-1|-|TRBJ1-1|-
CASSTSPGVAEAFF
TGCGCCAGCAGCACGTCTCCAGGGGTAGCTGAAGCTTTCTTT
>TRBV29-1|few|TRBJ2-2|-
CSVRGPGDTGELFF
TGCAGCGTTCGGGGCCCGGGCGACACCGGGGAGCTGTTTTTT